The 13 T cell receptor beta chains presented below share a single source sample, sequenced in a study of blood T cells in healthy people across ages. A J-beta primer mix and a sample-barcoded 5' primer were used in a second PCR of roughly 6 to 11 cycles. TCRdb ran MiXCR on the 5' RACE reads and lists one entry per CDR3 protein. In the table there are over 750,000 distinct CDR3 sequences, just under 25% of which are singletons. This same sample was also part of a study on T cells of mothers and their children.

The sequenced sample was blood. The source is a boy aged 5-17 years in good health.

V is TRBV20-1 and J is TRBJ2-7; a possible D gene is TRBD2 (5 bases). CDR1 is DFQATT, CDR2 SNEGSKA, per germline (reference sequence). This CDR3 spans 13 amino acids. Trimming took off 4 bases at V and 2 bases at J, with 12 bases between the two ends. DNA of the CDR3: TGCAGTGCTATAGAGAGGGCGCCCTACGAGCAGTACTTC. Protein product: CSAIERAPYEQYF.

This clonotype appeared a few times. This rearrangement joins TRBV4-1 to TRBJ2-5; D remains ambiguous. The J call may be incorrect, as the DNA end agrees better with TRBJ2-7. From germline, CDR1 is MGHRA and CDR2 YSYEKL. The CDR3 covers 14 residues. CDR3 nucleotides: TGCGCCAGCAGCCAAGATGTTAGCAGATACGAGCAGTACTTC. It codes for CASSQDVSRYEQYF.

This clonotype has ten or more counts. The CDR3 DNA sequence: TGTGCCAGCAGTCTCGGACTAGCGGGGGTTAATGAGCAGTTCTTC. Its translation is CASSLGLAGVNEQFF. V and J are TRBV7-2 and TRBJ2-1, with TRBD2 matching 13 bases. Trimming cost V 6 bases and J 7 bases; bases outside gene matches: 6. Germline values: CDR1 SGHTA, CDR2 FQGNSA. The CDR3 covers 15 residues.

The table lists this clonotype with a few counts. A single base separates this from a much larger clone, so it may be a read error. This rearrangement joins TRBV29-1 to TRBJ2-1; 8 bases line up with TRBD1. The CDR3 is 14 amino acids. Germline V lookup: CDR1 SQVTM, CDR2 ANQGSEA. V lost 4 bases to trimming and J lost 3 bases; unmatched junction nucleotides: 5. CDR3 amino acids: CSVGAGGLYNEQFF. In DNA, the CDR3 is TGCAGCGTTGGGGCAGGGGGCCTCTACAATGAGCAGTTCTTC.

The CDR3 region is CASSQNAGQYEQYF. CDR3 DNA sequence: TGTGCCAGCAGCCAAAACGCGGGGCAATACGAGCAGTACTTC. The V call is TRBV14, the J call TRBJ2-7, with D maybe TRBD2 (6 bases). V lost 2 bases to trimming and J lost 4 bases, with 12 bases between them. CDR3 size: 14 residues. Germline CDR1 is SGHDN and CDR2 is FVKESK.

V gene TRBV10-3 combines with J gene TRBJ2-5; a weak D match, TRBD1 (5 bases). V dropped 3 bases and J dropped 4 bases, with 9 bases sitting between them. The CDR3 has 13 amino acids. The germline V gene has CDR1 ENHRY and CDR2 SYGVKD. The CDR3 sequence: CAISDSRGETQYF. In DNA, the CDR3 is TGTGCCATCAGTGATTCTAGGGGAGAGACCCAGTACTTC.

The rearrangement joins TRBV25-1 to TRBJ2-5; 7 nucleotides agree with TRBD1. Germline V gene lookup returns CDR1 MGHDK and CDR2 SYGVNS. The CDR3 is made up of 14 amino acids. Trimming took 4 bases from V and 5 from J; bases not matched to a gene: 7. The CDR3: CASSVTGALETQYF. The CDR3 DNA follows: TGTGCCAGCAGTGTCACAGGGGCCCTGGAGACCCAGTACTTC.

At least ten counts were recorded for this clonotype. DNA for the CDR3: TGCAGCATAACTAGCGGGAGCGACGCCACAGATACGCAGTATTTT. This encodes CSITSGSDATDTQYF. The chain is built from TRBV29-1 and TRBJ2-3; 11 bases are shared with TRBD2. This CDR3 has 15 residues. V gave up 8 bases and J gave up 2 bases; unmatched junction bases: 9. Germline V lookup: CDR1 SQVTM, CDR2 ANQGSEA.

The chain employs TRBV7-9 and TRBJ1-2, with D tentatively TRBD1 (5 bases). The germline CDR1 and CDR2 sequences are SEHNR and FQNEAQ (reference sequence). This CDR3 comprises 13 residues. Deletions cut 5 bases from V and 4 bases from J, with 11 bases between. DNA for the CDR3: TGTGCCAGCAGCCAGGGAAGAACCTATGGCTACACCTTC. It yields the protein CASSQGRTYGYTF. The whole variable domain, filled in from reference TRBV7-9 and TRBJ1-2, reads DTGVSQNPRHKITKRGQNVTFRCDPISEHNRLYWYRQTLGQGPEFLTYFQNEAQLEKSRLLSDRFSAERPKGSFSTLEIQRTEQGDSAMYLCASSQGRTYGYTFGSGTRLTVV.

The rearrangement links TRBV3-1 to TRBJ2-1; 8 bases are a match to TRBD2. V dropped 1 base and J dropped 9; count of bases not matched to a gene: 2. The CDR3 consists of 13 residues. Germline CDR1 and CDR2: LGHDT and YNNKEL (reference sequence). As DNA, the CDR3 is TGTGCCAGCAGCCAAGCGGGGGGGCCTGAGCAGTTCTTC. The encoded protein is CASSQAGGPEQFF.

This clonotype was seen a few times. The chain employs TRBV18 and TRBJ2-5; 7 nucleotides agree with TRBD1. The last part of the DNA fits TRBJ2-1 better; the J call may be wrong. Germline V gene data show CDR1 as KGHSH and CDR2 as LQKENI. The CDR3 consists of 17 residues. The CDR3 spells CASSLRQGDSLYNEQFF. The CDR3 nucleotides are TGTGCCAGCTCCCTTCGACAGGGAGATTCTCTCTACAATGAGCAGTTCTTC.

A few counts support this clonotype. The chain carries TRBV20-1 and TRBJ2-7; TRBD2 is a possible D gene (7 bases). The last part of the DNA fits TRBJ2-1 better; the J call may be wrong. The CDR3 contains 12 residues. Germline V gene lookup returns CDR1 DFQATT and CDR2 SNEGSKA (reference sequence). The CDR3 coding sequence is TGCAGTGCTAGAAGGGGGGGCTACGAGCAGTTCTTC. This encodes CSARRGGYEQFF.

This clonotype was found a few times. Here the CDR3 DNA reads TGCAGCGTTGAGACTAGCGGGAGTAGAAACTACGAGCAGTACTTC. Its protein is CSVETSGSRNYEQYF. V gene TRBV29-1 combines with J gene TRBJ2-7; 12 bases are shared with TRBD2. Germline V CDR1 and CDR2: SQVTM, ANQGSEA. With 3 bases clipped from V and 3 bases from J, the junction kept 6 bases outside the gene matches. This CDR3 comprises 15 residues.